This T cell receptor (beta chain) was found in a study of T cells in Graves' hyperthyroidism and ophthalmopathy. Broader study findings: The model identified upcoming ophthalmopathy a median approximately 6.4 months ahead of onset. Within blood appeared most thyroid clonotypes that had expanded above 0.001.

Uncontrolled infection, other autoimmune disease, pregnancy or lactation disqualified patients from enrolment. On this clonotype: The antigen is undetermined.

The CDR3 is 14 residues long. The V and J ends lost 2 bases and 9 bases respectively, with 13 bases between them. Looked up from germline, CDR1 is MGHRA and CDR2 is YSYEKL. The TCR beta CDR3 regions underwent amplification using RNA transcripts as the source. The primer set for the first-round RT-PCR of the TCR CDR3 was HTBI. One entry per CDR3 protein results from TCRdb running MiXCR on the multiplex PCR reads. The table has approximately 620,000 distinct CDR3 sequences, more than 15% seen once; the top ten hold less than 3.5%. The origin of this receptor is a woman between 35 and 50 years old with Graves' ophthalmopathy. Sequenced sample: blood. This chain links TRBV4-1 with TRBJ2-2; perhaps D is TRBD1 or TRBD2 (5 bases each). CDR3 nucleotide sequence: TGCGCCAGCAGCCAAACCGGGGCCGCCCGGGAGCTGTTTTTT. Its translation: CASSQTGAARELFF.